Listed below are T cell receptor beta chains from one sample, sequenced in a study of blood T cell repertoires in COVID-19. Sequencing was performed with immunoSEQ multiplex PCR; in TCRdb, only in-frame clones are kept and a portion is missing. The repertoire has under 75,000 clones, about 76% of them found once; the top ten carry 28%. The sequencing input was peripheral blood. The origin of the receptors is a woman older than 75 with active or convalescent COVID-19. Each CDR3 is given with its conserved first and last residue. Each record gives: clone size, J gene, D gene, V gene, CDR3 protein, CDR3 DNA. A D gene is named only where the DNA matches it firmly. The size entry is marked missing in some rows and otherwise reads once, few, many or a size class.

NA,TRBJ2-2,NA,TRBV5-1,CASSLFGPNTGELFF,TGCGCCAGCAGCTTGTTTGGCCCGAACACCGGGGAGCTGTTTTTT
NA,TRBJ1-5,NA,TRBV5-1,CASSFDGANQPQHF,TGCGCCAGCAGCTTTGACGGAGCAAATCAGCCCCAGCATTTT
NA,TRBJ2-1,NA,TRBV7-3,CASSFLGGSEQFF,TGTGCCAGCAGCTTCCTAGGAGGTAGTGAGCAGTTCTTC
few,TRBJ1-2,NA,TRBV18,CASSLGLQDYGYTF,TGTGCCAGCTCACTGGGTTTGCAGGACTATGGCTACACCTTC
many,TRBJ1-6,NA,TRBV16,CASSRVGSDNSPLHF,TGTGCCAGCAGCCGCGTTGGGAGCGATAATTCACCCCTCCACTTT
NA,TRBJ2-7,TRBD2,TRBV7-2,CASSLVAGGPSYEQYF,TGTGCCAGCAGCTTAGTGGCGGGGGGGCCTAGTTACGAGCAGTACTTC
NA,TRBJ1-1,NA,TRBV21-1,CASSNRVVMNTEAFF,TGTGCCAGCAGTAACAGGGTGGTCATGAACACTGAAGCTTTCTTT
once,TRBJ2-7,TRBD2,TRBV7-2,CASSLSSGGTAGTYEQYF,TGTGCCAGCAGCTTATCTAGCGGGGGGACCGCGGGGACCTACGAGCAGTACTTC
NA,TRBJ1-2,TRBD1,TRBV19,CASSIDALGTGGGYGYTF,TGTGCCAGTAGTATAGATGCCCTCGGCACAGGGGGCGGCTATGGCTACACCTTC
NA,TRBJ1-6,NA,TRBV3-1/TRBV3-2,CASSQAGQSNSPLHF,TGTGCCAGCAGCCAAGCCGGACAGTCTAATTCACCCCTCCACTTT
NA,TRBJ2-1,TRBD2,TRBV4-1,CASSPSREGWTNEQFF,TGCGCCAGCAGCCCCTCCCGGGAGGGATGGACCAATGAGCAGTTCTTC
NA,TRBJ2-3,TRBD2,TRBV5-4,CASSWTSGEGTQYF,TGTGCCAGCAGCTGGACTAGCGGGGAAGGTACGCAGTATTTT
NA,TRBJ2-7,NA,TRBV5-1,CASSAELGGYEQYF,TGCGCCAGCAGCGCCGAGTTAGGGGGCTACGAGCAGTACTTC
NA,TRBJ1-2,NA,TRBV5-1,CASSLQDGGGNGYTF,TGCGCCAGCAGCTTGCAGGACGGTGGGGGCAATGGCTACACCTTC
NA,TRBJ2-5,TRBD1,TRBV14,CASSRHRTGSYQETQYF,TGTGCCAGCAGCCGCCATCGGACAGGGTCGTACCAAGAGACCCAGTACTTC
NA,TRBJ1-3,NA,TRBV10-3,CAISRSRELDGNTIYF,TGTGCCATCAGCCGAAGCAGGGAACTCGATGGAAACACCATATATTTT
NA,TRBJ1-3,NA,TRBV27,CASSSPSSGNTIYF,TGTGCCAGCAGTTCTCCCAGCTCTGGAAACACCATATATTTT
NA,TRBJ2-1,NA,TRBV6-6,CASKTDRTVYNEQFF,TGTGCCAGCAAGACGGACAGAACTGTCTACAATGAGCAGTTCTTC
NA,TRBJ1-2,TRBD1,TRBV28,CASRDSESRGDYTF,TGTGCCAGCCGGGACAGCGAAAGTCGGGGCGACTACACCTTC
few,TRBJ2-1,NA,TRBV5-1,CASSSPQGLEQFF,TGCGCCAGCAGCTCACCCCAGGGGCTTGAGCAGTTCTTC
few,TRBJ1-5,NA,TRBV9,CASSVAGNGQPQHF,TGTGCCAGCAGCGTGGCCGGGAATGGTCAGCCCCAGCATTTT
NA,TRBJ1-6,NA,TRBV2,CASSEGREGNSPLHF,TGTGCCAGCAGTGAGGGGAGGGAGGGAAATTCACCCCTCCACTTT
NA,TRBJ2-3,NA,TRBV25-1,CASSDKDTQYF,TGTGCCAGCAGTGATAAAGATACGCAGTATTTT
NA,TRBJ2-3,NA,TRBV11-2,CASSSGVFMTDTQYF,TGTGCCAGCAGCTCGGGGGTTTTTATGACAGATACGCAGTATTTT
NA,TRBJ1-1,NA,TRBV19,CASRTGGVNTEAFF,TGTGCCAGTAGAACGGGGGGCGTGAACACTGAAGCTTTCTTT
NA,TRBJ1-1,NA,TRBV6-6,CASTETGMNTEAFF,TGTGCCAGCACTGAAACAGGTATGAACACTGAAGCTTTCTTT
NA,TRBJ2-5,TRBD2,TRBV6-2/TRBV6-3,CASSWGTSGETQYF,TGTGCCAGCAGTTGGGGGACTAGTGGAGAGACCCAGTACTTC
NA,TRBJ1-5,NA,TRBV6-2/TRBV6-3,CASSYERTQHF,TGTGCCAGCAGTTACGAGAGGACCCAGCATTTT
NA,TRBJ2-1,TRBD2,TRBV7-6,CASSLVYSGATYNEQFF,TGTGCCAGCAGCTTAGTATATAGCGGGGCAACATACAATGAGCAGTTCTTC
NA,TRBJ1-5,NA,TRBV19,CASSMGGGQPQHF,TGTGCCAGTAGTATGGGGGGGGGACAGCCCCAGCATTTT
NA,TRBJ2-7,TRBD1,TRBV11-2,CASSHRDRRSSYEQYF,TGTGCCAGCAGCCACCGGGACAGGAGAAGCTCCTACGAGCAGTACTTC
NA,TRBJ2-7,NA,TRBV13,CASSLGTSGATEQYF,TGTGCCAGCAGCTTAGGGACTAGTGGGGCGACCGAGCAGTACTTC
NA,TRBJ1-2,TRBD1,TRBV27,CASTEDRHGVYGYTF,TGTGCCAGCACCGAGGACAGGCACGGAGTGTATGGCTACACCTTC
NA,TRBJ1-4,TRBD1,TRBV10-3,CAISSGTGKEKLFF,TGTGCCATCAGCTCCGGGACAGGGAAAGAAAAACTGTTTTTT
NA,TRBJ2-1,TRBD2,TRBV6-2/TRBV6-3,CASSERGSQGFF,TGTGCCAGCAGTGAGCGGGGTTCTCAGGGGTTCTTC
NA,TRBJ1-2,TRBD1,TRBV7-9,CASSLAYVGTGGNYGYTF,TGTGCCAGCAGCTTAGCTTATGTTGGGACAGGCGGGAACTATGGCTACACCTTC
few,TRBJ2-2,TRBD2,TRBV7-9,CASSLVLADTGELFF,TGTGCCAGCAGCTTAGTACTAGCGGACACCGGGGAGCTGTTTTTT
NA,TRBJ1-2,NA,TRBV27,CASSLSGGYGYTF,TGTGCCAGCAGTTTATCAGGGGGATATGGCTACACCTTC
NA,TRBJ1-2,NA,TRBV7-2,CASSAFRGGYGYTF,TGTGCCAGCAGCGCATTCAGGGGTGGCTATGGCTACACCTTC
NA,TRBJ1-2,NA,TRBV19,CASSMEGKGYTF,TGTGCCAGTAGTATGGAGGGGAAAGGCTACACCTTC
NA,TRBJ2-6,NA,TRBV7-2,CASSGGGGANVLTF,TGTGCCAGCAGCGGGGGAGGTGGGGCCAACGTCCTGACTTTC
NA,TRBJ1-1,TRBD1,TRBV4-3,CASSSIPGTVRTEAFF,TGCGCCAGCAGTTCGATACCCGGGACAGTGCGAACTGAAGCTTTCTTT
NA,TRBJ1-1,TRBD1,TRBV28,CASRGQGGDTEAFF,TGTGCCAGCAGAGGACAGGGGGGGGACACTGAAGCTTTCTTT
NA,TRBJ1-2,TRBD1,TRBV2,CASGQGGGYTF,TGTGCCAGCGGACAGGGAGGCGGCTACACCTTC
NA,TRBJ2-2,TRBD2,TRBV4-3,CASSRLGLAEGAGELFF,TGCGCCAGCAGCCGGCTTGGACTAGCGGAGGGGGCCGGGGAGCTGTTTTTT
NA,TRBJ2-3,TRBD1,TRBV7-8,CASSPIQPGQGADTQYF,TGTGCCAGCAGCCCGATTCAACCGGGACAGGGTGCAGATACGCAGTATTTT
NA,TRBJ2-2,NA,TRBV12-3/TRBV12-4,CASQTSGAGELFF,TGTGCCAGTCAGACTTCAGGGGCCGGGGAGCTGTTTTTT
NA,TRBJ2-7,TRBD2,TRBV11-2,CASSSQPSGGSYEQYF,TGTGCCAGCAGCTCCCAGCCTAGCGGGGGCTCCTACGAGCAGTACTTC
NA,TRBJ1-3,TRBD1,TRBV5-4,CASSLQGVLMGNTIYF,TGTGCCAGCAGCCTCCAGGGGGTTCTGATGGGAAACACCATATATTTT
once,TRBJ2-7,NA,TRBV7-2,CASSFGGSEQYF,TGTGCCAGCAGCTTCGGCGGGTCCGAGCAGTACTTC
NA,TRBJ1-2,TRBD1,TRBV7-2,CASKLGTGRGYTF,TGTGCCAGCAAACTGGGGACAGGGAGGGGCTACACCTTC
few,TRBJ2-7,NA,TRBV2,CASSRDIMREQYF,TGTGCCAGCAGTAGGGACATCATGAGGGAGCAGTACTTC
NA,TRBJ1-2,NA,TRBV6-6,CASRSQGGGYGYTF,TGTGCCAGCAGATCGCAGGGAGGAGGCTATGGCTACACCTTC
NA,TRBJ1-2,NA,TRBV27,CASSLDGAKVAVYGYTF,TGTGCCAGCAGTTTGGACGGAGCAAAGGTAGCGGTTTATGGCTACACCTTC